These 18 T cell receptor beta chains originate from one sample sequenced in a study of blood T cells in healthy people across ages (dated by TCRdb to between 2014 and 2017). Library prep was done by 5' RACE. Sequencing relied on an Illumina HiSeq 2500. A second roughly 7 to 11 cycle PCR used a sample-barcoded 5' primer and a J-beta primer mix. TCRdb handled the public reads itself, with Q25 trimming in fastp and clone calling in MiXCR, and kept productive beta chains. When rows share a CDR3 protein, they turn into one entry using the most common DNA and genes. The sample has 700,000 to 900,000 distinct CDR3 sequences on record, roughly 50% of them singletons. Roughly 40% of the sample comes from the top ten. Sequenced sample: blood. The receptors originated from a man older than 75 in good health.

The chain is built from TRBV12-3 or TRBV12-4 and TRBJ2-7; 7 bases fit TRBD1. V lost 5 bases to trimming and J lost 3 bases; unmatched junction nucleotides: 7. This CDR3 has 14 amino acids. Here the CDR3 reads CASSETGSYYEQYF. CDR3 bases: TGTGCCAGCAGTGAGACAGGGAGCTACTACGAGCAGTACTTC.

CDR3 region: CASSAQGRANSPLHF. CDR3 DNA sequence: TGTGCCAGCAGTGCTCAGGGACGTGCTAATTCACCCCTCCACTTT. The chain couples TRBV6-6 to TRBJ1-6; tentatively, D is TRBD1 (5 bases). The CDR3 runs to 15 residues. V lost 5 bases and J lost 6, with 14 bases in between. Germline loops: CDR1 MNHNY, CDR2 SVGAGI (reference sequence).

The CDR3 region has the DNA TGTGCCAGCAGTTTCGGCAGGTCCTACGAGCAGTACTTC. This encodes CASSFGRSYEQYF. The chain uses TRBV27 and TRBJ2-7; no reliable D call. Trimming left V 3 bases short and J 1 base short, with 7 bases between. Germline V lookup: CDR1 MNHEY, CDR2 SMNVEV (reference sequence). This CDR3 has 13 amino acids.

CDR3 in DNA: TGCAGCGTTGAACGCGAAGAGACAGGGGCGCACGAGCAGTACTTC. Amino acids: CSVEREETGAHEQYF. V usage is TRBV29-1 and J usage is TRBJ2-5; 8 positions match TRBD1. The J call may be faulty, since TRBJ2-7 better matches the DNA end. CDR1 is SQVTM and CDR2 is ANQGSEA in the germline V gene. There are 15 residues in the CDR3.

Worth noting for this clonotype: An end of the junction differs from the germline gene, which may be a read error. J is TRBJ2-7 and V is TRBV20-1; D unresolved. The CDR3 has 14 amino acids. The germline gives CDR1 DFQATT, CDR2 SNEGSKA (reference sequence). CDR3 region: CSARASYSSYEQYF. The CDR3 DNA reads TGCAGTGCTAGAGCGTCGTACAGCTCCTACGAGCAGTACTTT.

There are a few counts of this clonotype. The chain is built from TRBV3-1 and TRBJ2-5, with 7 positions matching TRBD2. The DNA end favors TRBJ2-7, so the J call may be wrong. This CDR3 contains 13 residues. Germline V lookup: CDR1 LGHDT, CDR2 YNNKEL (reference sequence). CDR3 protein: CASSQAGRGEQYF. In DNA form, the CDR3 reads TGTGCCAGCAGCCAAGCGGGGAGGGGCGAGCAGTACTTC.

This clonotype has only a few counts. This rearrangement joins TRBV29-1 to TRBJ2-7; 10 nucleotides match TRBD2. The DNA end is a closer match to TRBJ2-5, so the J assignment may be wrong. The germline V gene has CDR1 SQVTM and CDR2 ANQGSEA. The CDR3 runs 14 residues. Written as DNA, the CDR3 is TGCAGCACAGGACTAGCGGTCGAAGGTTCGACCCAGTACTTC. Translation gives CSTGLAVEGSTQYF.

The CDR3, as DNA: TGTGCCAGCACCAAGCCTGCGGGACAGGGTTGGGCTGAGCAGTTCTTC. The encoded protein is CASTKPAGQGWAEQFF. The chain combines TRBV6-2 or TRBV6-3 with TRBJ2-1; 9 bases line up with TRBD1. Germline loops: CDR1 MNHEY, CDR2 SVGEGT. The CDR3 runs 16 residues. Unmatched junction bases numbered 16, after V lost 7 bases and J lost 9 bases.

J is TRBJ2-5 and V is TRBV6-2 or TRBV6-3; TRBD2 matches 9 bases. This CDR3 is built from 16 residues. Germline CDR1 is MNHEY and CDR2 is SVGEGT. Unmatched junction bases numbered 12, after V lost 6 bases and J lost 4 bases. The CDR3 loop is CASSLAGSGGLETQYF. The CDR3 region has the DNA TGTGCCAGCAGCCTCGCAGGTAGCGGGGGACTAGAGACCCAGTACTTC.

A note on this clonotype: At one end the junction does not follow the germline gene, possibly because of a read error. The chain has TRBV2 and TRBJ1-2, with 7 bases matching TRBD1. CDR1 SNHLY and CDR2 FYNNEI come from the germline V gene. This CDR3 has 14 amino acids. In DNA form, the CDR3 reads TGTGCCAGCAGGGAAGACAGGGCGAACTATGGCTACACCTTC. Its protein is CASREDRANYGYTF.

The chain carries TRBV5-1 and TRBJ2-7, with D perhaps matching TRBD1 (6 bases). Per the germline V gene, CDR1 is SGHRS and CDR2 is YFSETQ. The V end lost 1 base, the J end lost 3 bases, and 20 bases lay between the germline ends. The CDR3 extends over 17 amino acids. The CDR3 loop reads CASSLIASGQGLYEQYF. The CDR3 bases are TGCGCCAGCAGCTTGATTGCGTCAGGGCAGGGGCTCTACGAGCAGTACTTC.

This clonotype was detected once. A read error may account for a junction end that differs from germline. The rearrangement joins TRBV2 to TRBJ2-6, with TRBD1 matching 8 bases. The CDR3 spans 16 residues. CDR1 SNHLY and CDR2 FYNNEI come from the germline V gene. In nucleotides, the CDR3 is TGTGCCAGCAGTATGACAGGGGCCACTGGGACCAACGTCCTGACTTTC. Residues: CASSMTGATGTNVLTF.

This sequence joins TRBV10-3 and TRBJ2-7; no clear D gene. The CDR3 has 16 residues. Germline V CDR1 and CDR2: ENHRY, SYGVKD. V lost 5 bases and J lost 0, with 17 bases in between. The CDR3 sequence is CAISHGTGGNSYEQYF. CDR3 nucleotide sequence: TGTGCCATCAGTCATGGCACGGGTGGGAACTCCTACGAGCAGTACTTC.

The chain employs TRBV11-2 and TRBJ2-1, with 13 nucleotides matching TRBD2. Germline trimming cut 10 bases from V and 1 base from J; bases unmatched to any gene: 4. In germline, CDR1 is SGHAT, CDR2 FQNNGV. The CDR3 is made up of 15 amino acids. The CDR3 DNA reads as TGTGCCACCGTGGGACTAGCGGGATCCTACAATGAGCAGTTCTTC. Protein product: CATVGLAGSYNEQFF.

The J gene is TRBJ1-1, the V gene TRBV12-3 or TRBV12-4, with 10 bases identical to TRBD1. The CDR3 extends over 17 amino acids. The trim removed 5 bases at V and 1 base at J, leaving 10 bases unmatched. CDR3 bases: TGTGCCAGCAGTCTTTGGACAGGGGGATTACCGAACACTGAAGCTTTCTTT. As protein: CASSLWTGGLPNTEAFF.

This clonotype has just one count. V usage is TRBV4-1 and J usage is TRBJ2-7; 8 positions agree with TRBD1. The CDR3 sequence is 16 residues long. V shed 4 bases and J 0 bases; nucleotides not matched to a gene: 8. Per germline, CDR1 MGHRA and CDR2 YSYEKL. The CDR3 DNA follows: TGCGCCAGCAGCCCCTTCTCCGGGACAGGCTCCTACGAGCAGTACTTC. Translated, it gives CASSPFSGTGSYEQYF.

The V gene is TRBV10-3, the J gene TRBJ2-1; D is unresolved. Germline assignment: CDR1 ENHRY and CDR2 SYGVKD. The length of the CDR3 is 13 residues. Trimming took 2 bases from V and 7 from J, leaving 9 bases between them. CDR3 in DNA: TGTGCCATCAGTGAGACTGCTGGGAATGAGCAGTTCTTC. The encoded protein is CAISETAGNEQFF.

The V gene is TRBV15, the J gene TRBJ2-4; TRBD2 aligns across 11 bases. The DNA end lines up better with TRBJ2-7; the J call may be wrong. This CDR3 contains 17 residues. CDR1 is LNHNV and CDR2 is YYDKDF in the germline V gene (reference sequence). This CDR3 is CATSPGTSGLISYEQYF. The CDR3, as DNA: TGTGCCACCAGCCCCGGGACTAGCGGCCTGATCTCCTACGAGCAGTACTTC.